This is a list of T cell receptor beta chains from one sample in a study of control samples from healthy donors and cancer patients. Data came from immunoSEQ multiplex PCR; TCRdb stores just in-frame clones and leaves some out. The sample consists of about 140,000 clones, less than 90% of them appearing once. The sample consisted of blood. These receptors were collected from a woman aged 25 to 45 in good health. CDR3s include the opening cysteine and the closing phenylalanine or tryptophan. The order of the fields is V gene, clone size, J gene, D gene, CDR3 length, CDR3 DNA, CDR3 protein. The D gene is left open where the match is weak. Clone size, where shown, is once, few, many, or a class for clones that have expanded.

>TRBV7-2|NA|TRBJ1-4|NA|18
TGTGCCAGCAGCTCCTTTAGGGACGGCTCCCCCCTCTTTGAAAAACTGTTTTTT
CASSSFRDGSPLFEKLFF
>TRBV5-1|NA|TRBJ1-6|NA|16
TGCGCCAGCTCCAGTTCGGCCCCGGGTGCGGATTCACCCCTCCACTTT
CASSSSAPGADSPLHF
>TRBV20-1|NA|TRBJ1-2|NA|11
TGCAGTGCTAGAGATCTAGGGGGTGGGACCTTC
CSARDLGGGTF
>TRBV28|NA|TRBJ1-1|NA|13
TGTGTCAGCATCACGCCCACCCTGTATAAAGCTTTCTTT
CVSITPTLYKAFF
>TRBV6-5|NA|TRBJ1-2|NA|12
TGTGCCAGCAGGGGACGGTCCGATGGCTACACCTTC
CASRGRSDGYTF
>TRBV30|NA|TRBJ1-2|TRBD1|12
TGTGCCTGGAGTGTAGGGGGCGATGGCTACACCTTC
CAWSVGGDGYTF
>TRBV5-1|NA|TRBJ1-4|NA|13
TGCGCCAGCAGGGAGCGGGGTAATGAAAAACTGTTTTTT
CASRERGNEKLFF
>TRBV6-2/TRBV6-3|NA|TRBJ1-2|NA|13
TGTGCCAGCAGCCCTAACCAGGGAACAGGCTACACCTTC
CASSPNQGTGYTF
>TRBV30|NA|TRBJ2-3|TRBD2|15
TGTGCCTGGAGCCCAGCGGGAGGGCCTTACGGTACGCAGTATTTT
CAWSPAGGPYGTQYF
>TRBV19|NA|TRBJ2-1|TRBD2|16
TGTGCCAGTAGTATAACTAGCGGGAGGGGCACTGATAAGCAGTTCTTC
CASSITSGRGTDKQFF
>TRBV28|once|TRBJ2-3|TRBD2|16
TGTGCCAGCAGCCTCGGACTAGCGGGGGCCACAGATACGCAGTATTTT
CASSLGLAGATDTQYF
>TRBV13|NA|TRBJ2-1|NA|14
TGTGCCAGCAGGGTTCGGGACTTAAGATATGAGCAGTTCTTC
CASRVRDLRYEQFF
>TRBV5-6|NA|TRBJ1-1|NA|13
TGTGCCAGCAGCTTTATTGCGAACACTGAAGCTTTCTTT
CASSFIANTEAFF
>TRBV6-5|NA|TRBJ1-5|NA|14
TGTGCCAGCAGTCCGGGCCCCGGCAATCAGCCCCAGCATTTT
CASSPGPGNQPQHF
>TRBV3-1/TRBV3-2|few|TRBJ2-3|TRBD2|15
TGTGCCAGCAGCCAGCGCGGGAGTCCCACAGATACGCAGTATTTT
CASSQRGSPTDTQYF
>TRBV7-9|NA|TRBJ2-7|TRBD1|15
TGTGCCAGCAGCTTAACGCGTGACAGGGGTGACGAGCAGTACTTC
CASSLTRDRGDEQYF
>TRBV2|NA|TRBJ2-7|NA|12
TGTGCCAGCAGGCCCGATGGGGTGGAGCAGTACTTC
CASRPDGVEQYF
>TRBV5-1|NA|TRBJ1-2|NA|12
TGCGCCAGCAGCTCAGAGTCTTATGGCTACACCTTC
CASSSESYGYTF
>TRBV24-1|NA|TRBJ2-7|NA|14
TGTGCCACCAGTGATCCGGCTAGCTCCTACGAGCAGTACTTC
CATSDPASSYEQYF
>TRBV30|NA|TRBJ1-5|NA|14
TGTGCCTGGATGAAGGGGGGGTTCAATCAGCCCCAGCATTTT
CAWMKGGFNQPQHF
>TRBV5-1|NA|TRBJ1-2|NA|15
TGCGCCAGCAGCGGTATACAGGGTGAGATCGGTGGCTACACCTTC
CASSGIQGEIGGYTF
>TRBV27|NA|TRBJ1-5|TRBD1|14
TGTGCCAGCAAGCGGACAGGGTCCAATCAGCCCCAGCATTTT
CASKRTGSNQPQHF
>TRBV12-3/TRBV12-4|NA|TRBJ1-2|TRBD1|11
TGTGCCAGCAGGGACAGGGGTGGCTACACCTTC
CASRDRGGYTF
>TRBV5-1|NA|TRBJ2-1|NA|15
TGCGCCAGCAGCGAGGGCCCTACTTCCTACAATGAGCAGTTCTTC
CASSEGPTSYNEQFF
>TRBV19|NA|TRBJ2-7|NA|14
TGTGCCACCACCCCAGGGACGGAGCCCTACGAGCAGTACTTC
CATTPGTEPYEQYF
>TRBV5-1|once|TRBJ2-7|NA|15
TGCGCCAGCAGCTTGGGGGCAGCAGCCTCCTACGAGCAGTACTTC
CASSLGAAASYEQYF
>TRBV6-4|NA|TRBJ1-5|NA|15
TGTGCCAGCAGTCCTGACGGGTATAGCAATCAGCCCCAGCATTTT
CASSPDGYSNQPQHF